This entry concerns a single TCR beta chain. A few counts support this clone. Its antigen target is currently unknown. Per-base quality was not reported, and no clone a single base away is much larger than it. The data originate from a study of cytomegalovirus exposure and HLA in healthy donors (dated by TCRdb to about 2017). For the wider study: According to an earlier analysis of several hundred of the donors, some 170 million T cells yielded 100 million or so unique TCR beta sequences and roughly 280 Gb of sequence data. Among some 400 genotyped donors of the cohort, an average of roughly 240,000 unique TCR beta nucleotide sequences were sequenced per donor, around 18% of them non-productive. The later analysis used no new phenotypic data to find candidate immune exposures, relying instead on TCR beta sequences and their occurrence across donors. To decide whether each TCR beta V gene segment behaved as functional or pseudogenic, an earlier analysis of some 580 of the donors relied on high-throughput TCR beta sequencing. Every discovery cohort repertoire had been produced on one sequencing platform. Approximately 310 gigabases of sequencing data and roughly 90 million unique TCR sequences were included in an early release covering over 600 HLA-typed donors. A later analysis re-analyzed previously published TCR beta repertoires from roughly 690 donors and added high-resolution HLA genotyping to study TCR occurrence patterns. HLA typing included class I and class II loci at four-digit resolution. A later genetic analysis took genome-wide SNP genotypes for about 65% of the roughly 670 donors and used that subset as a discovery cohort. About five DR-DQ haplotypes were treated as single units for association and clustering because of strong linkage in the cohort. The study was designed to test whether signatures of past pathogen exposure could be identified by cataloging public T cell receptors. The study used immunosequencing to profile the T cell repertoires of several hundred subjects and linked those repertoires to cytomegalovirus serostatus. Typing coverage differed by locus: A, B, C, DRB1 and DQB1 were typed in roughly 629-630 donors, DQA1 in approximately 520, DPA1 in around 580, and DPB1 in 400 to 490. Of the roughly 390 genotyped donors, 81% were placed in the genetic ancestry cluster associated with self-reported Caucasian donors. Donor age, sex, ethnicity and CMV serostatus were compiled together with the repertoire data. To predict cytomegalovirus infection status, the study combined high-throughput TCR immunosequencing, statistical association of individual TCRs with disease status, and machine learning. A separate validation cohort of 100 to 150 different subjects was used in addition to the approximately 700-subject first cohort. Broader findings and caveats from the paper: In a later genetic analysis, a missense DCLRE1C variant was associated with V-gene and J-gene trimming of TCR beta chains, and the association was replicated in an independent cohort. A cluster of highly shared sequence variants was judged likely to represent a technical artifact of the sequencing pipeline. A few of the identified cytomegalovirus-associated TCR beta chains were confirmed in vitro to be specific for cytomegalovirus antigens. Because HLA typing was unavailable for some donors at each locus, only the typed subset was used in association tests. In a later analysis, HLA-associated TCR beta chains were found to be more clonally expanded and to have lower generation probabilities than equally common non-associated chains. Correlated functional status among segregating V segments might be attributable to linkage disequilibrium, but an unknown experimental factor could not be ruled out. A later genetic analysis reported fewer N-insertions in productive TCRs among donors in an Asian-associated ancestry cluster than the roughly 700-donor mean. In a later analysis, TCR association rates were found to vary across HLA loci, with the most associated TCRs seen for DRB1 alleles and the fewest for HLA-C alleles. In a later analysis, some 17,000 TCR beta sequences were associated with specific HLA alleles at a false discovery rate of 0.05. Because the 87-base-pair reads could not distinguish some IMGT-functional V segments, including TRBV6-2 and TRBV6-3, those segments were excluded. The authors suggested that the approach could potentially be extended to other disease states and immunological phenotypes. When HLA alleles, especially DR and DQ, strongly co-occurred, TCR associations were difficult to assign to individual alleles. The classifier was reported to diagnose cytomegalovirus status with high specificity and sensitivity in both the original cohort and the validation cohort. CMV serostatus was the only immune exposure information available for the cohort. Several of the top co-occurrence clusters appeared to be linked to parvovirus B19, influenza, CMV and Epstein-Barr virus, according to a later analysis. In an earlier analysis of 450 to 750 of the donors, most TCR beta V segments appeared in productive rearrangements about 90% or about 30% of the time, broadly matching IMGT annotations. A total of fewer than 200 TCR beta chains were listed by the study as associated with cytomegalovirus. The cohort was sequenced for TCR beta chains only, and without alpha or paired-chain data the features that could be detected were limited. Roughly uniform sequencing depth across donors was assumed in presence/absence analyses, although this assumption may not hold. A later analysis found that most CMV-associated TCR beta chains appeared HLA-restricted, with HLA associations seemingly driven largely by CMV exposure. While some public TCRs were present in many individuals, most TCR sequences turned up only very rarely across donors. A further reported finding was that TCR beta sequences accurately predicted the HLA-A and HLA-B alleles for most subjects in the first cohort. Because counts were too low, seventeen rarely observed V segments, including chromosome 9 orphons, were excluded from the earlier analysis of some 540 of the donors.

The protocol used for the library was the immunoSEQ multiplex PCR assay. For the multiplex PCR, a mixture combining 60 forward primers for TCR Vbeta segments and 13 reverse primers for TCR Jbeta segments was used. The CDR3 region of rearranged TCR beta genes was amplified from genomic DNA with a multiplex PCR assay. Amplified TCR beta libraries were sequenced as 87-base-pair reads on the Illumina HiSeq System. Under the source paper's analysis protocol: A later analysis tallied 75 million to 95 million unique TCR beta chains across the 700 or so repertoires, and about 12 million of those chains were shared by two or more donors. A nearest-neighbor algorithm error-corrected the raw reads and collapsed the reads into unique sequences, merging closely related sequences to remove PCR and sequencing errors. Alignment of CDR3 sequences to IMGT reference sequences was used to assign V, D and J gene segments. For a sequence to be retained, at least a six-nucleotide match to both a V gene segment and a J gene segment was required. Rearrangements were classified as productive when the CDR3 lacked stop codons and remained in frame with V and J, and all other rearrangements were classified as non-productive. CDR3 was defined by IMGT convention, running from the second conserved V-encoded cysteine to the conserved J-encoded phenylalanine. The earlier analysis of about 530 of the donors excluded any sequence lacking an unambiguous match to a single V gene segment. An earlier analysis of a few hundred of the donors called V segments functional above 56.7% productive rearrangements and segregating when the between-donor standard deviation exceeded 5%. A statistical classification framework was built to diagnose cytomegalovirus status from the catalog of TCR beta chain sequences. In a later analysis, TCR nucleotide sequences were compared against IMGT/GENE-DB human TR gene sequences so that V and J genes could be assigned. In a later analysis, CDR3 sequences and most-parsimonious VDJ recombination scenarios were assigned using the TCRdist pipeline. A later analysis defined each TCR beta chain by its CDR3 amino acid sequence plus V-gene family, and excluded reads lacking a unique V-gene family. A later analysis removed 550 to 650 highly shared, low-generation-probability nucleotide sequences to deal with suspected cross-contamination and a sequencing artifact. In a later analysis, a clonal expansion index was calculated for each public chain from normalized within-repertoire ranks of inferred template counts. In a later analysis, generation probabilities were computed using a VDJ recombination model fitted to out-of-frame rearrangements, and the results were checked against IGoR. A later analysis scored TCR-TCR, TCR-HLA and TCR-CMV co-occurrence with hypergeometric tests, applying a repertoire-size bias correction to TCR pairs. To estimate false discovery rates, a later analysis permuted the HLA or CMV assignments 20 times. In a later analysis, co-occurring TCRs were grouped with DBSCAN, and TCRdist sequence similarity was added when clustering was performed within HLA-allele-positive subsets. Repertoires with fewer than 30,000 or more than 120,000 public chains, plus five repertoires with anomalous nucleotide sharing, were excluded from co-occurrence clustering. TCRdb took this table from immuneACCESS and kept in-frame rearrangements with V and J called. Such tables lack part of the clones; where checked against another copy, unresolved V genes explain under half of the gap, and the rest is unexplained. That table furnishes V, J and clone size, whereas the DNA furnished D and trimming. The sample table lists 70,000 or so clones, approximately 80% of them with a count of one. The top ten clonotypes cover 7% to 8% of the sample.

V is cut by 2 bases and J by 4 bases, and the space between the germline ends is 9 bases. The CDR3 runs 14 residues from the cysteine to the phenylalanine. Here the CDR3 DNA is all that survives: 42 bases in frame from base 1. CDR1 SGHVS and CDR2 FQNEAQ are derived from the germline V gene. In total, over 600 healthy bone marrow donors made up the cohort. Cohort members were all nominally healthy when sampled, although unrecorded immune exposures were likely present. The donor tested CMV seropositive, placing the donor among the roughly 270 seropositive members of the cohort. Each donor provided a peripheral blood sample, and peripheral blood mononuclear cells were used for TCR beta sequencing. The Qiagen DNeasy Blood Extraction Kit was used to extract genomic DNA from the blood cell samples.

The TCR sequence derives from a man between 18 and 29 years old in good health and CMV-seropositive. The material sequenced was PBMCs. The rearranged chain carries TRBV7-8 and TRBJ1-5; the best D guess is TRBD1, with 5 bases matching. The CDR3 loop reads CASSLSGINQPQHF. The DNA sequence is TGTGCCAGCAGCTTATCAGGGATTAATCAGCCCCAGCATTTT.